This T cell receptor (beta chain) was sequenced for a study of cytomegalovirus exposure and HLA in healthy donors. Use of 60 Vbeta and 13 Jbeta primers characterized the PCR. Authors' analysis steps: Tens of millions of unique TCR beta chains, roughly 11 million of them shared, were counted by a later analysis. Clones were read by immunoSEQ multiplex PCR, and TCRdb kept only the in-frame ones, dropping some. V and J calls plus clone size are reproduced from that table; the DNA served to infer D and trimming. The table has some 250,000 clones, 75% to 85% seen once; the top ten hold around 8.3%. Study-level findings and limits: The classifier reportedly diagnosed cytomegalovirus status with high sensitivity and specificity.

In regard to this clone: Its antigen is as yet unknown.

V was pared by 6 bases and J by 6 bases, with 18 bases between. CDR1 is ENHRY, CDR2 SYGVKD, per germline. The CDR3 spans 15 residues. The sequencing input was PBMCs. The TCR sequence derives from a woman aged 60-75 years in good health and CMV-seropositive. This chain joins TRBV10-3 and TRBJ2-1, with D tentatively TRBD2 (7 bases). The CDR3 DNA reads TGTGCCATCAGGAGGGGGGGGGTGAGCCTCAATGAGCAGTTCTTC. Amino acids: CAIRRGGVSLNEQFF.